This record looks at one TCR beta chain sequence and its context. The antigen is undetermined. The entry originates in a study of graft-versus-host responses after intestinal transplantation. Using immunoSEQ multiplex PCR, the repertoire was profiled, and TCRdb retains in-frame clones only, with some absent. The sample yields under 95,000 clones, less than 90% seen once. This CDR3 region has 13 residues. The junction had 7 bases not matched to a gene; V was cut back by 7 bases and J by 5 bases. CDR1 and CDR2 (germline): SEHNR, FQNEAQ (reference sequence). The receptor's source is a human donor who was the organ donor for an intestinal transplant. The chain couples TRBV7-9 to TRBJ2-7, with 8 bases fitting TRBD1. This material consisted of unstimulated CD4+ T cells sorted from spleen or lymph node cells, taken before transplant. CDR3 nucleotide sequence: TGTGCCAGCAACAGGGGGAGTGTGGACGAGCAGTACTTC. This gives the protein CASNRGSVDEQYF.